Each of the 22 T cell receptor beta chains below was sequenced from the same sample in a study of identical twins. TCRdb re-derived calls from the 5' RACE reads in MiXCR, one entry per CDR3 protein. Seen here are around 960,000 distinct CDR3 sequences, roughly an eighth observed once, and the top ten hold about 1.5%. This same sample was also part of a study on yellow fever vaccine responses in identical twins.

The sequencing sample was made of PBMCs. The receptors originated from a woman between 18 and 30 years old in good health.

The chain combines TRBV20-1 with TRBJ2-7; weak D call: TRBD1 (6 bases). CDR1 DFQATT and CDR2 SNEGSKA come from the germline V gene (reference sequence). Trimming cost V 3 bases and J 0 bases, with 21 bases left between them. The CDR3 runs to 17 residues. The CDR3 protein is CSASLAGAGGISYEQYF. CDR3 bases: TGCAGTGCTAGCCTAGCAGGGGCCGGTGGGATCTCCTACGAGCAGTACTTC.

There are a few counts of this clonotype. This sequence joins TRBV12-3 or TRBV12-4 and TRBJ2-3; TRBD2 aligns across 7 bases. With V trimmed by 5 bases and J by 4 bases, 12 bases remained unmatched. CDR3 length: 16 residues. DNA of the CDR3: TGTGCCAGCAGTGGGGGACTAACGGGGTACTCAGATACGCAGTATTTT. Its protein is CASSGGLTGYSDTQYF.

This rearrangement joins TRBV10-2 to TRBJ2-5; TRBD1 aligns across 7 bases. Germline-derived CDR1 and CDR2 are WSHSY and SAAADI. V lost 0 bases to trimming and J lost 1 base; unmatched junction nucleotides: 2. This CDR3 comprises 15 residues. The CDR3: CASSESRTGQETQYF. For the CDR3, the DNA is TGCGCCAGCAGTGAGTCGAGGACAGGCCAAGAGACCCAGTACTTC.

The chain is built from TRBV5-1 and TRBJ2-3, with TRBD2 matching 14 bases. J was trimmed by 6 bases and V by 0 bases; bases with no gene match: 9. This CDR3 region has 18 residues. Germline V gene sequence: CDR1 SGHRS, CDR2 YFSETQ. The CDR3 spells CASSLAGRLAGGLDTQYF. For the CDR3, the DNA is TGCGCCAGCAGCTTGGCCGGGAGACTAGCGGGAGGGCTGGATACGCAGTATTTT.

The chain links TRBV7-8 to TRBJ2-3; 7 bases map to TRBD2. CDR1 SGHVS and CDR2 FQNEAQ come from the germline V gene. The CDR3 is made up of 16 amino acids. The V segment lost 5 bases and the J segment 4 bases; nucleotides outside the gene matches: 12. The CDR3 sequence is CASSTSASGISDTQYF. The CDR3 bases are TGTGCCAGCAGCACAAGTGCCAGCGGGATCTCAGATACGCAGTATTTT.

The CDR3 sequence is CATSDLTNYNEQFF. CDR3 nucleotides: TGTGCCACCAGTGATTTGACCAACTACAATGAGCAGTTCTTC. The rearrangement uses TRBV24-1 and TRBJ2-1, with D unresolved. The germline V gene has CDR1 KGHDR and CDR2 SFDVKD. V lost 0 bases, J lost 3 bases, and 5 bases lay in between. The CDR3 consists of 14 residues.

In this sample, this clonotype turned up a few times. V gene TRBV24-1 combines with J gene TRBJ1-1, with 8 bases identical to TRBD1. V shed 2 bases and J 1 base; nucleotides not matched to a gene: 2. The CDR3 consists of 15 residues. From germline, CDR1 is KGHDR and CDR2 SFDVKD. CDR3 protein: CATSDSGQANTEAFF. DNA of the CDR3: TGTGCCACCAGTGATTCGGGACAGGCGAACACTGAAGCTTTCTTT.

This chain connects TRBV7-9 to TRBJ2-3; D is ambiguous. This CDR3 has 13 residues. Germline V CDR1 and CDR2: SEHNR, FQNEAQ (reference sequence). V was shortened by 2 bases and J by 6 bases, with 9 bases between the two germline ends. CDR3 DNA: TGTGCCAGCAGCTTACGGCTTGTGGATACGCAGTATTTT. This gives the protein CASSLRLVDTQYF.

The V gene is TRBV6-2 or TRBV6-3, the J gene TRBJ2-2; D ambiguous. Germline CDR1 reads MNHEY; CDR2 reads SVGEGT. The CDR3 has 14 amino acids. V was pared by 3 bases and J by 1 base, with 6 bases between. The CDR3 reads CASSYFENTGELFF. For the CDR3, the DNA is TGTGCCAGCAGTTATTTTGAGAACACCGGGGAGCTGTTTTTT.

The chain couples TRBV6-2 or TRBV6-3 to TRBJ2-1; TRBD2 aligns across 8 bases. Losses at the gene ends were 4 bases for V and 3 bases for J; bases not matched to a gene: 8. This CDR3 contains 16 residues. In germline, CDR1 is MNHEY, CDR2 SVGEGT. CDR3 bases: TGTGCCAGCAGTTCCGCCCCGGGGGGGCGCTACAATGAGCAGTTCTTC. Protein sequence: CASSSAPGGRYNEQFF.

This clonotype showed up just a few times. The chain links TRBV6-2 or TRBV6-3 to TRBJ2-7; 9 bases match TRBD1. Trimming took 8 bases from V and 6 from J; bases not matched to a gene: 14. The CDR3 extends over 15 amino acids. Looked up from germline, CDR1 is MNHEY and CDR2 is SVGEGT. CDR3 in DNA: TGTGCCAGCCTCCCCGGGGACAGGGTATCGTCCGAGCAGTACTTC. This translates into CASLPGDRVSSEQYF.

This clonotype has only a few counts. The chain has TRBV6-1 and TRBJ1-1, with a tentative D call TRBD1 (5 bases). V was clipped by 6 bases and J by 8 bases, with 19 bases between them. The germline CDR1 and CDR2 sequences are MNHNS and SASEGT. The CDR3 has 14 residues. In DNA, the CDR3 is TGTGCCAGCAGAGCCCTGGCACAGGTAATAGAAGCTTTCTTT. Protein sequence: CASRALAQVIEAFF.

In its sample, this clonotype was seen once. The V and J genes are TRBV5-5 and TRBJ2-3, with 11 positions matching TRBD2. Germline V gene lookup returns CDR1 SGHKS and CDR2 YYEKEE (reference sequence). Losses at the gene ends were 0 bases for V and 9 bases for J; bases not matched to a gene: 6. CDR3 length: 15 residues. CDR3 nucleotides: TGTGCCAGCAGCTTGGTAGCGGGGGGGCTGGAAACGCAGTATTTT. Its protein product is CASSLVAGGLETQYF.

The CDR3 DNA is TGTGCCAGCAGTTACTATCCTAGCGGGAGTGGTTTGAATGAGCAGTTCTTC. This sequence encodes CASSYYPSGSGLNEQFF. The chain carries TRBV6-2 or TRBV6-3 and TRBJ2-1, with 10 nucleotides matching TRBD2. The CDR3 covers 17 residues. With V trimmed by 1 base and J by 7 bases, 10 bases remained unmatched. Germline V gene sequence: CDR1 MNHEY, CDR2 SVGEGT.

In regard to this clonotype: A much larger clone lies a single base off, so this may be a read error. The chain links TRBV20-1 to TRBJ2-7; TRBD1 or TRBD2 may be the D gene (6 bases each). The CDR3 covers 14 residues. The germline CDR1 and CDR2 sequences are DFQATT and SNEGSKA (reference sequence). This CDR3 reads CGANPGAVIYEQYV. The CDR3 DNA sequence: TGCGGTGCTAATCCGGGGGCGGTAATCTACGAGCAGTACGTC.

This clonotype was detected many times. As DNA, the CDR3 is TGTGCCAGCAGCGAGCAGTACGTC. It yields the protein CASSEQYV. The chain is built from TRBV2 and TRBJ2-7; D remains unclear. The V and J ends lost 6 bases and 6 bases respectively, with 0 bases between them. Germline loops: CDR1 SNHLY, CDR2 FYNNEI. This CDR3 region has 8 residues.

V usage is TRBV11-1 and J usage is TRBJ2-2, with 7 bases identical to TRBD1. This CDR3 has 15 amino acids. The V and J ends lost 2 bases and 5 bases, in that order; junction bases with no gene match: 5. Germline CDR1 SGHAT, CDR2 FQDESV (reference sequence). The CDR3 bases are TGTGCCAGCAGCTTAACCAGGGGGACGACCGGGGAGCTGTTTTTT. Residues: CASSLTRGTTGELFF.

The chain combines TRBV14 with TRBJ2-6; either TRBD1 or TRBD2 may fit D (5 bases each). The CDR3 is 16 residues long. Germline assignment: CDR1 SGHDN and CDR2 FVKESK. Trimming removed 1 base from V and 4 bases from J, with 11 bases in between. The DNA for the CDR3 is TGTGCCAGCAGCCAAGTGAGGGGTAGCGGGGCCAACGTCCTGACTTTC. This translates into CASSQVRGSGANVLTF.

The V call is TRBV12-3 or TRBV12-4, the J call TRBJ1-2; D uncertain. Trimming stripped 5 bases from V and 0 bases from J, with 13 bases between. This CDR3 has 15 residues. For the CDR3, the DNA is TGTGCCAGCAGTGCCCTACAGAGTGCTAACTATGGCTACACCTTC. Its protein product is CASSALQSANYGYTF.

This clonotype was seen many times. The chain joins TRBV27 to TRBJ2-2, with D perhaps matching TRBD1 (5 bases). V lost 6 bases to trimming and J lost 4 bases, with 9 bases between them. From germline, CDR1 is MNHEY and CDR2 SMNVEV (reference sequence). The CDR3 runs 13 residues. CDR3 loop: CASRGRVTGELFF. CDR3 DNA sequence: TGTGCCAGCAGGGGGCGCGTCACCGGGGAGCTGTTTTTT.

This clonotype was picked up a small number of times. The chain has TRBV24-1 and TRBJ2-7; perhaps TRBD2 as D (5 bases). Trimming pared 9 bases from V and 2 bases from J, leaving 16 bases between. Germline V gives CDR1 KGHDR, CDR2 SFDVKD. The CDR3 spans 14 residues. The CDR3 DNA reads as TGTGCCACCCCTTGGAGGACCGTCCCCTACGAGCAGTACTTC. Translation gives CATPWRTVPYEQYF.

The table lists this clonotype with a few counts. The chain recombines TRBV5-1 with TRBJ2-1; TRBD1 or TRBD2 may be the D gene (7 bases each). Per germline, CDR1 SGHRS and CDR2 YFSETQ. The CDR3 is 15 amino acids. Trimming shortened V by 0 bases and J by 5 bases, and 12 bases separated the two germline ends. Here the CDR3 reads CASSLGPGGDNEQFF. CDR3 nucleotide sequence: TGCGCCAGCAGCTTGGGGCCAGGGGGGGACAATGAGCAGTTCTTC.